Sequencing of this TCR beta chain was carried out in a study of post-analysis software for immune sequencing data. Study-wide findings and caveats: By F measure, samples from a shared preparation batch strongly co-clustered. With TRBV5-6, TRBV5-1 and TRBV20-1 included, five TRBV segments were more frequent in patients than in controls. Compared against controls, patients with multiple sclerosis displayed significantly lower normalized Chao1 diversity.

This CDR3 spans 14 amino acids. CDR1 is SGHRS, CDR2 YFSETQ, per germline. TCR beta cDNA libraries had unique molecular identifiers. T cells, about 0.9 to 11 million of them, yielded about 500,000 cDNA molecules. TCRdb fed the PCR reads into MiXCR, producing one record per CDR3 protein. Among approximately 770,000 distinct CDR3 sequences listed, around 46% were seen once. This clonotype came up once. What it binds is not known. The sequence was collected from a girl between 5 and 17 years old with multiple sclerosis. Material for sequencing was blood. The rearrangement joins TRBV5-1 to TRBJ2-4, with no clear D. The J call may be faulty, since TRBJ2-7 better matches the DNA end. The CDR3 DNA is TGCGCCAGCAGCTTGGATGTCACTTCCTACGAGCAGTACTTC. Its translation: CASSLDVTSYEQYF.